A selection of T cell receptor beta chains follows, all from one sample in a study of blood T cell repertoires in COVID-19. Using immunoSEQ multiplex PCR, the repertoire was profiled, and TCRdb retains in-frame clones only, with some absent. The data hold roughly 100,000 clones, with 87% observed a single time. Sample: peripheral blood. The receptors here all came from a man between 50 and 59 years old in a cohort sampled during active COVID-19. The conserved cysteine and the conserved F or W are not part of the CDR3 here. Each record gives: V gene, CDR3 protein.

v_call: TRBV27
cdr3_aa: ASREAGTGVNEQF

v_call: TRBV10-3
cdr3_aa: AISANRVDTGELF

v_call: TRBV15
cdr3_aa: ATSTSGGTDTQY

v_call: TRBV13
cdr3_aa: ASSQSPDTQY

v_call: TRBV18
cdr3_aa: ASSPRVGSGDGYT

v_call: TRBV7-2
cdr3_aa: ASSFTSDRGETQY

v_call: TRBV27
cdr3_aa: ASSAGTGGSNTEAF

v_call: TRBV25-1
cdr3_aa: ASSDSADTQY

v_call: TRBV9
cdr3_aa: ASSASGGSYNEQF

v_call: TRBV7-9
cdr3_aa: ASSFGDSGYGYT

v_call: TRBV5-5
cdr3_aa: ASSQIPGGNTIY

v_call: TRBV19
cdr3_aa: ASSIESGIYGYT

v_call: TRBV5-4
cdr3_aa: ASSPKRQGRNTEAF

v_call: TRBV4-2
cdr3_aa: ASSPRGTGVGYT

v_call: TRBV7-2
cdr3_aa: ASPSVSGETQY

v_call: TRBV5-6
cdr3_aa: ASSLAVDTQY

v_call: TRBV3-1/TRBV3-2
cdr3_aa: ASSPGGKGAPYEQY

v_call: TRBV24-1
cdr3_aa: ATSDLQGTARSYNEQF

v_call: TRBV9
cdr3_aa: ASTGQGSHEQY

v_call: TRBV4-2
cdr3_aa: ASSQEGGTGAF

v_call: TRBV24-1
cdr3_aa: ATSDAPGQGGNEQF

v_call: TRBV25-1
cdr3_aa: ASTPNRVVQETQY

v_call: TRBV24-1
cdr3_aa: ATSDRRQGVTGELF

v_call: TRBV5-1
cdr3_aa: ASSSVGQGNSPLH

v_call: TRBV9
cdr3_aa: ASSVAVGQKPFNGELF